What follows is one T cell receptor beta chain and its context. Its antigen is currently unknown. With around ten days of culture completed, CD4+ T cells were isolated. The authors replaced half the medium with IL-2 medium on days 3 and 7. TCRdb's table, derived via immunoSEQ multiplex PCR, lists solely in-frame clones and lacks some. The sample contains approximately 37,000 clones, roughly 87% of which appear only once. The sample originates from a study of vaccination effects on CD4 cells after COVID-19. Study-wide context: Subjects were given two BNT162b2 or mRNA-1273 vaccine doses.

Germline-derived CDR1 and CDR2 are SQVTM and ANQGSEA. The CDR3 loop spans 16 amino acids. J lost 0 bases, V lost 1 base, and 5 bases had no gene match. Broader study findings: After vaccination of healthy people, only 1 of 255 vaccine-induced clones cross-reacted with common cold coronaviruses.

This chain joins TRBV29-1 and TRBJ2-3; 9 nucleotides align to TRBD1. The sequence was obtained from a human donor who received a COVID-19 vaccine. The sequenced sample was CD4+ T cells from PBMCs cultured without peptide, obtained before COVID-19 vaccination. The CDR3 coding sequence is TGCAGCGTTGAAGGGGACAGGGCATGGAGCACAGATACGCAGTATTTT. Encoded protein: CSVEGDRAWSTDTQYF.